These 15 T cell receptor beta chains came from one sample sequenced in a study of T-cell memory formation after mild COVID-19. TCRdb used MiXCR to reprocess the 5' RACE reads, holding one entry per CDR3 protein. The table lists more than 85,000 distinct CDR3 sequences, over 8.5% of them singletons. Sequencing was carried out using PBMCs or a T cell subset sorted from them (not recorded which). These receptors all come from a young man who had mild COVID-19 (a few samples of this study predate the infection). Cell type and time point are not known.

This clonotype was detected only a few times. The rearrangement joins TRBV4-3 to TRBJ2-3, with D hard to call. CDR1 is LGHNA, CDR2 YSLEER, per germline. V dropped 0 bases and J dropped 3 bases, with 16 bases sitting between them. The CDR3 totals 17 residues. The CDR3 reads CASSQDLTTLQTDTQYF. CDR3 bases: TGCGCCAGCAGCCAAGACCTTACGACCCTCCAGACAGATACGCAGTATTTT.

This clonotype has more than one count but fewer than ten. V and J are TRBV5-1 and TRBJ1-1, with D unclear. Trimming stripped 4 bases from V and 7 bases from J, with 11 bases between. Germline V lookup: CDR1 SGHRS, CDR2 YFSETQ. This CDR3 is 12 amino acids long. This chain's CDR3 is CASSPRPDEAFF. DNA of the CDR3: TGCGCCAGCAGCCCCAGGCCGGATGAAGCTTTCTTT.

This clonotype occurred many times. The gene calls are TRBV15 and TRBJ2-5; D is undetermined. The CDR3 contains 15 residues. Germline CDR1 LNHNV, CDR2 YYDKDF (reference sequence). V was pared by 0 bases and J by 1 base, with 9 bases between. CDR3 coding DNA: TGTGCCACCAGCAGAGATCGGCGGCCCCAAGAGACCCAGTACTTC. This codes for CATSRDRRPQETQYF.

The rearrangement links TRBV5-4 to TRBJ2-1, with TRBD2 identical over 7 bases. Trimming removed 5 bases from V and 3 bases from J; junction bases left unmatched: 8. The CDR3 contains 15 residues. Germline V gene data show CDR1 as SGHNT and CDR2 as YYREEE (reference sequence). The DNA for the CDR3 is TGTGCCAGCAGGCCTGGACTAGAGGTCTACAATGAGCAGTTCTTC. As protein: CASRPGLEVYNEQFF.

This clonotype was recorded only once. This sequence joins TRBV29-1 and TRBJ1-1; the D gene is possibly TRBD1 (6 bases). Per the germline V gene, CDR1 is SQVTM and CDR2 is ANQGSEA. The CDR3 sequence is 14 residues long. Trimming removed 6 bases at V and 8 bases at J, with 22 bases between. The CDR3 is CSVQGVRTDPEAFF. DNA of the CDR3: TGCAGCGTGCAAGGCGTCCGGACAGATCCCGAAGCTTTCTTT.

The chain joins TRBV25-1 to TRBJ1-3, with D possibly matching TRBD1 (5 bases). The CDR3 extends over 18 amino acids. Trimming pared 2 bases from V and 2 bases from J, leaving 19 bases between. The germline gives CDR1 MGHDK, CDR2 SYGVNS. CDR3 loop: CASSEGQGPHTAGNTIYF. The CDR3 DNA reads as TGTGCCAGCAGTGAAGGGCAGGGACCTCATACCGCTGGAAACACCATATATTTT.

This clonotype appeared a few times. The V call is TRBV29-1, the J call TRBJ2-5, with TRBD1 as a possible D gene (7 bases). Germline V gene data show CDR1 as SQVTM and CDR2 as ANQGSEA. The CDR3 is 12 amino acids. With 4 bases removed from V and 5 bases from J, the gap between germline ends came to 11 bases. The CDR3 nucleotides read TGCAGCGTTGGCCCAGGGGGGGAGACCCAGTACTTC. This translates into CSVGPGGETQYF. The variable domain in full, completed from reference TRBV29-1 and TRBJ2-5, reads SAVISQKPSRDICQRGTSLTIQCQVDSQVTMMFWYRQQPGQSLTLIATANQGSEATYESGFVIDKFPISRPNLTFSTLTVSNMSPEDSSIYLCSVGPGGETQYFGPGTRLLVL.

This clonotype was counted only a few times. CDR3 nucleotides: TGCAGCGTTACCGGGACAGGGTATGACTATGGCTACACCTTC. Protein sequence: CSVTGTGYDYGYTF. The chain combines TRBV29-1 with TRBJ1-2; 9 positions agree with TRBD1. The V and J ends lost 5 bases and 3 bases, in that order; junction bases with no gene match: 7. Germline CDR1 is SQVTM and CDR2 is ANQGSEA. CDR3 length: 14 residues.

CDR3 coding DNA: TGTGCCAGCAGCTCCCCTTGGGATACGCAGTATTTT. Its translation: CASSSPWDTQYF. The chain joins TRBV7-9 to TRBJ2-3; no reliable D call. CDR1 is SEHNR, CDR2 FQNEAQ, per germline (reference sequence). V shed 4 bases and J shed 6 bases, with 8 bases lying between them. The CDR3 sequence is 12 residues long.

The chain employs TRBV28 and TRBJ2-7; D might be TRBD1 (6 bases). Trimming stripped 1 base from V and 2 bases from J, with 21 bases between. CDR1 is MDHEN and CDR2 is SYDVKM in the germline V gene. CDR3 size: 18 residues. This CDR3 is CASSLSFGGRDITYEQYV. The DNA of the CDR3 is TGTGCCAGCAGTTTATCCTTTGGGGGCAGGGACATAACCTACGAGCAGTACGTC.

CDR3 DNA sequence: TGTGCCAGCAGTTCCGGCGGACTCTATGGCTACACCTTC. Its translation is CASSSGGLYGYTF. The genes are TRBV6-2 or TRBV6-3 and TRBJ1-2; D remains unclear. This CDR3 spans 13 amino acids. V was trimmed by 4 bases and J by 4 bases, leaving 10 bases between them. Germline assignment: CDR1 MNHEY and CDR2 SVGEGT.

This clonotype has ten or more counts. The chain is built from TRBV29-1 and TRBJ2-5, with TRBD1 as a possible D gene (6 bases). Trimming left V 3 bases short and J 2 bases short, with 13 bases between. Per germline, CDR1 SQVTM and CDR2 ANQGSEA. The CDR3 has 14 amino acids. The CDR3 here is CSVESGVLQETQYF. The CDR3 DNA is TGCAGCGTTGAGTCAGGGGTCCTACAAGAGACCCAGTACTTC.

This clonotype was seen a few times. V gene TRBV6-2 or TRBV6-3 combines with J gene TRBJ1-2; TRBD1 matches at 7 bases. The J segment lost 4 bases and the V segment lost 5 bases, leaving 10 bases of the junction unmatched. Germline assignment: CDR1 MNHEY and CDR2 SVGEGT. CDR3 length: 15 residues. In nucleotides, the CDR3 is TGTGCCAGCAGTACCGGACAGGTCAACGTCTATGGCTACACCTTC. Translating it yields CASSTGQVNVYGYTF.

The chain joins TRBV7-9 to TRBJ2-3, with D maybe TRBD1 (5 bases). The CDR3 totals 16 residues. V shed 5 bases and J shed 3 bases, with 18 bases lying between them. Germline CDR1 is SEHNR and CDR2 is FQNEAQ (reference sequence). The CDR3 region has the DNA TGTGCCAGCAGCCCCCAGAGGCAGGGTTCGACAGATACGCAGTATTTT. Its translation: CASSPQRQGSTDTQYF.

The rearrangement links TRBV12-3 or TRBV12-4 to TRBJ2-1, with unresolved D. V lost 5 bases, J lost 0 bases, and 14 bases lay in between. The CDR3 totals 16 residues. The CDR3 sequence: CASSRPGASSYNEQFF. The CDR3 bases are TGTGCCAGCAGTCGTCCCGGCGCTAGCTCCTACAATGAGCAGTTCTTC.